What follows is one T cell receptor (beta chain) and its context. Antigen: not known. These donors were members of the approximately 110-subject validation cohort, a group separate from the approximately 670-subject first cohort. The CDR3 is 15 amino acids. The V gene end was trimmed by 4 bases and the J gene end by 2 bases; junction bases not matched to a gene: 4. Germline lookup yields CDR1 SGHNT and CDR2 YENEEA. This record comes from a study of cytomegalovirus exposure and HLA in healthy donors. Study context: A later analysis reported the same platform for the 110 or so validation repertoires and the roughly 700 first-cohort repertoires. Overall study results and limits: In vitro checks showed that three CMV-associated chains really do target CMV antigens. Listed as cytomegalovirus-associated were 150 to 200 TCR beta chains.

Method: immunoSEQ multiplex PCR; TCRdb's copy keeps in-frame clones and lacks some. The sample lists 70,000 to 75,000 clones; over 90% were seen once. The receptor was isolated from a woman aged 18-30 years in good health and CMV-seronegative. The sequenced sample was PBMCs. The chain couples TRBV11-3 to TRBJ2-5; 10 bases are shared with TRBD2. This CDR3 reads CASSSRTSGQETQYF. The CDR3 DNA follows: TGTGCCAGCAGCTCCCGGACTAGCGGACAAGAGACCCAGTACTTC.